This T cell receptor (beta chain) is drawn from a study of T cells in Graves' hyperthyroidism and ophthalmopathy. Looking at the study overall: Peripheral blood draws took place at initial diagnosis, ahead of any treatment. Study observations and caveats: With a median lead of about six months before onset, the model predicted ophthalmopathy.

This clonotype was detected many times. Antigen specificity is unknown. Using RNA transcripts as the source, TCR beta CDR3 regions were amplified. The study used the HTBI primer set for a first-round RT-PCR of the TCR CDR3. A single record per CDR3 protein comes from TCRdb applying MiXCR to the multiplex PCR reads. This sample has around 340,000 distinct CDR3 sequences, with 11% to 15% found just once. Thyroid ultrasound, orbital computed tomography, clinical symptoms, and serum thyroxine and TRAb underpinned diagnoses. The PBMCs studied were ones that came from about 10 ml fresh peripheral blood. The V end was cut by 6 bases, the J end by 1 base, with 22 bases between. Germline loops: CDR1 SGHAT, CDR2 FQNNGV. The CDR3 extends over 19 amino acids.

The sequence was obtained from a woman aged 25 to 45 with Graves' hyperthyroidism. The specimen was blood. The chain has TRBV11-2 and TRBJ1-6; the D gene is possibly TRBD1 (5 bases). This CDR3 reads CASRMWQGEVASYNSPLHF. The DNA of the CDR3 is TGTGCCAGCAGGATGTGGCAGGGCGAAGTTGCGTCCTATAATTCACCCCTCCACTTT.